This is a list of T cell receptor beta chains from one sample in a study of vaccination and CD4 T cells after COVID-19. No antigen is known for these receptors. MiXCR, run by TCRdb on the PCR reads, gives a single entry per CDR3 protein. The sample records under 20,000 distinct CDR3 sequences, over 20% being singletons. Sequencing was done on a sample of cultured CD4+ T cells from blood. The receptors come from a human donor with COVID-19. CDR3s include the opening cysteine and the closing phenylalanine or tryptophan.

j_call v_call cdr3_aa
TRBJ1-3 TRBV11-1 CASRREPGNTIYF
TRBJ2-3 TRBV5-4 CASSAQGLADTQYF
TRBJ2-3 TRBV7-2 CASSRSLTRGGDTQYF
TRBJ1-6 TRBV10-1 CASSELGINSPLYF
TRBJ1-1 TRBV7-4 CASSVDWVAEAFF
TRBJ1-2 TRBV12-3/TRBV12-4 CASSGRENYGYTF
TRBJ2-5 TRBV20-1 CSASSQYF
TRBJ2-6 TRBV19 CATHGGRGANVLTF
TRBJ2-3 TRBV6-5 CASSYFPTGVTLDTQYF
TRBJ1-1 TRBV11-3 CASSNSGTSIRSYHF
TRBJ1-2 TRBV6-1 CASSALRGSYGYTF
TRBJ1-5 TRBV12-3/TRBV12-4 CASSFREGAQPQHF
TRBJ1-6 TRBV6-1 CASIPDTRGGPLHF
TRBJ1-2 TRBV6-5 CASSYGQPNYGYTF
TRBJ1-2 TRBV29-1 CSVDEGHNYGYTF
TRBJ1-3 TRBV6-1 CASSRLTGKRNTIYF
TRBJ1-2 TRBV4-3 CASSRGTEYGYTF
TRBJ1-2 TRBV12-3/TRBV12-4 CASTRTGGYTF
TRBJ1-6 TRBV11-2 CASSPPGYNSPLHF
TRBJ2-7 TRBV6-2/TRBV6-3 CASTKRGSTYEQYF
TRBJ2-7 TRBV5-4 CASSLRNRVGEQYF
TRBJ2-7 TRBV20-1 CSARPGTVNEQYF
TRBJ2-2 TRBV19 CASSSHIVTGGTGELFF
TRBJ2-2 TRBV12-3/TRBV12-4 CASSKDRGFTGELFF
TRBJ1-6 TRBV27 CASSSSGTWGNYNSPLHF
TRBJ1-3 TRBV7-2 CASSSDPGNTIYF
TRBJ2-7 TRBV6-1 CASRGQMEYEQYF
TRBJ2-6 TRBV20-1 CSARGGLAGGVGANVLTF
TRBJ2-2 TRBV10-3 CAISKDRGHTGELFF
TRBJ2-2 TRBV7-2 CASSLTGDYPNTGELFF
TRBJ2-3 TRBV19 CASSIGTASTDTQYF
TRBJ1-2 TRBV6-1 CASSEPPERGYTF
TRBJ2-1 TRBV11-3 CASSPLATSYNEQFF
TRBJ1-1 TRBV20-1 CSATDTLGTEAFF
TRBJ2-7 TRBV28 CASSSPGLAGASEQYF
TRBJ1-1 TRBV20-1 CSAGQGAIMNTEAFF
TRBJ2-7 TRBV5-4 CASSRREEYF
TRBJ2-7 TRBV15 CATSQPGPQYF
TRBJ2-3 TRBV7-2 CASSLPGLAGGRLADTQYF
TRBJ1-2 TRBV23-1 CASSQSSDRENYGYTF
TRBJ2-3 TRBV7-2 CASSFLPESTDTQYF
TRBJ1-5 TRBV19 CASSYLHRDTYQPQHF